These T cell receptor beta chains were read from a single sample in a study of T cells after yellow fever vaccination. TCRdb processed the 5' RACE reads anew with MiXCR; each CDR3 protein has one entry. The sample lists just under 600,000 distinct CDR3 sequences; approximately 15% were seen once. The sequencing used PBMCs, collected on the day of the yellow fever booster vaccination. Receptors were obtained from a man aged 25 to 45 who received the YFV17D yellow fever vaccine. Both conserved end residues are part of each CDR3. The order of the fields is D gene, clone size, V gene, J gene, CDR3 DNA, CDR3 protein. D genes are given only for firm matches. Size is omitted from some rows. Given values are once, few, many or a class for expanded clones.

>-|many|TRBV27|TRBJ2-5
TGTGCCAGCAGCCTAGTGGGAGGCGTGGAGACCCAGTACTTC
CASSLVGGVETQYF
>TRBD2|few|TRBV3-1|TRBJ2-7
TGTGCCAGCAGTCAAGGGGAAGAGGGGTTACCCCGGGGAGGACTAGCGGGATACGAGCAGTACTTC
CASSQGEEGLPRGGLAGYEQYF
>-|few|TRBV7-2|TRBJ2-1
TGTGCCAGCAGCCCTCTATCCCGTCCGCAGTTCTTC
CASSPLSRPQFF
>-|few|TRBV20-1|TRBJ1-1
TGCAGTGCGCTTCGTACCCCTCGCACTGAAGCTTTCTTT
CSALRTPRTEAFF
>TRBD2|-|TRBV7-9|TRBJ2-7
TGTGCCAGCGCCACGGGAGGCCTAGGGGAACAGTACTTC
CASATGGLGEQYF
>TRBD2|many|TRBV6-5|TRBJ2-5
TGTGCCAGCACCGCAGTGTGGGGAGGGGAGACCCAGTACTTC
CASTAVWGGETQYF
>TRBD2|many|TRBV7-2|TRBJ2-7
TGTGCCAGCAGCTCCCCTAGAAGGGAGGGCCCGGACGAGCAGTACTTC
CASSSPRREGPDEQYF
>-|few|TRBV24-1|TRBJ2-7
TGTGCCACCAGTGCCAGATCCTCCTACGAGCAGTACTTC
CATSARSSYEQYF
>-|few|TRBV20-1|TRBJ2-3
TGCAGTGCTAGAGCGGGGTTCTCCACAGATACGCAGTATTTT
CSARAGFSTDTQYF
>-|few|TRBV30|TRBJ2-1
TGTGCCTGGAGTGTAGCCCACAATGAGCAGTTCTTC
CAWSVAHNEQFF
>-|-|TRBV20-1|TRBJ2-2
TGCAGTGCTAGTGATCTAGCCGGGGAGGCGGGGGAGCTGTTTTTT
CSASDLAGEAGELFF
>-|-|TRBV3-1|TRBJ2-1
TGTGCCAGCAGCCAAGAGTGGAGGAATGAGCAGTTCTTC
CASSQEWRNEQFF
>-|few|TRBV5-1|TRBJ2-1
TGCGCCAGCATCCCAGGGCCTAACTCCTACAATGAGCAGTTCTTC
CASIPGPNSYNEQFF
>-|-|TRBV7-2|TRBJ2-7
TGTGCCAGCAGCCCCCAGGGCCCGATGCTCTACGAGCAGTACTTC
CASSPQGPMLYEQYF
>TRBD1|few|TRBV6-5|TRBJ2-7
TGTGCCAGCAGTTACTCACCAGGGGGCCTCGACGAGCAGTACTTC
CASSYSPGGLDEQYF
>-|-|TRBV5-1|TRBJ2-7
TGCGCCAGCAGCCTAACAACCGGGACACCGTCACGAGGGTACGAGCAGTACTTC
CASSLTTGTPSRGYEQYF
>-|-|TRBV5-1|TRBJ1-2
TGCGCCAGCAGCACACAGGGCGCCCCTAACTATGGCTACACCTTC
CASSTQGAPNYGYTF
>-|few|TRBV20-1|TRBJ2-1
TGCAGTGCTAGAGGGAAAGAGTGGTACAATGAGCAGTTCTTC
CSARGKEWYNEQFF
>-|many|TRBV30|TRBJ2-1
TGTGCCTGGAGTGGAGGGCCCGGATATGAGCAGTTCTTC
CAWSGGPGYEQFF
>TRBD1|few|TRBV19|TRBJ1-4
TGTGCCAGCTGCATAACCGGGACAGGGGATGAAAAACTGTTTTTT
CASCITGTGDEKLFF
>-|-|TRBV5-4|TRBJ2-7
TGTGCCAGCAGCCTAACCGGGGTAGGGGGAAACGAGCAGTACTTC
CASSLTGVGGNEQYF
>TRBD2|few|TRBV9|TRBJ2-1
TGTGCCAGCAGCACCTATAGCGGGAGCTCCTACAATGAGCAGTTCTTC
CASSTYSGSSYNEQFF
>TRBD2|-|TRBV5-1|TRBJ2-7
TGCGCCAGCAGCTACCACGGGAGGGACGAGCAGTACTTC
CASSYHGRDEQYF
>-|-|TRBV5-4|TRBJ2-7
TGTGCCAGCAGCTTGTGGGGCAGAAACTACGAGCAGTACTTC
CASSLWGRNYEQYF
>TRBD1|-|TRBV20-1|TRBJ1-5
TGCAGTGCTAGGTCCGGGACAGCGCCCGGAGGGGCCCAGCATTTT
CSARSGTAPGGAQHF
>-|few|TRBV29-1|TRBJ2-3
TGCAGCGGCCAAACCCTCAGGGCCAGCACAGATACGCAGTATTTT
CSGQTLRASTDTQYF
>TRBD1|-|TRBV20-1|TRBJ1-1
TGCAGTGCTAGCTTTGGGACAGGCACTGAAGCTTTCTTT
CSASFGTGTEAFF
>-|-|TRBV30|TRBJ1-2
TGTGCCTGGAGTCGGGGGGACCTCTATGGCTACACCTTC
CAWSRGDLYGYTF
>-|few|TRBV28|TRBJ2-5
TGTGCCAGCAGCCCCGACTCTTCGGGAGAGACCCAGTACTTC
CASSPDSSGETQYF
>-|few|TRBV23-1|TRBJ2-1
TGCGCCAGCACTACTTTGAGGGGCAGGGTGCATGAGCAGTTCTTC
CASTTLRGRVHEQFF
>-|few|TRBV6-1|TRBJ2-7
TGTGCCAGCAGTCCACTCTTCGGCTACGAGCAGTACTTC
CASSPLFGYEQYF
>TRBD2|-|TRBV3-1|TRBJ2-1
TGTGCCAGCAGCCAAGACGTTAGCGGGAGGTACAATGAGCAGTTCTTC
CASSQDVSGRYNEQFF
>-|few|TRBV7-2|TRBJ2-7
TGTGCCAGCAGCTTAAGGGACTTCCCAGGCGAGCAGTACTTC
CASSLRDFPGEQYF
>-|many|TRBV6-5|TRBJ1-1
TGTGCCAGCAGGCAGCTCAGTAAGGGGGACACTGAAGCTTTCTTT
CASRQLSKGDTEAFF
>-|-|TRBV5-1|TRBJ2-3
TGCGCCAGCAGCTTTAGTAGAGCCCGGGATACGCAGTATTTT
CASSFSRARDTQYF
>-|few|TRBV7-2|TRBJ2-7
TGTGCCAGCAGCCCTGGGGGACCAAGGTACGAGCAGTACTTC
CASSPGGPRYEQYF
>TRBD2|few|TRBV5-1|TRBJ2-1
TGCGCCAGCACCCTTAAAGCGGGGGGCTTTGATGAGCAGTTCTTC
CASTLKAGGFDEQFF
>-|few|TRBV4-2|TRBJ2-1
TGTGCCAGCAGCCAAGAATCGGGAGATTCATACAATGAGCAGTTCTTC
CASSQESGDSYNEQFF
>-|few|TRBV25-1|TRBJ2-1
TGTGCCAGCAGTGTACCGGGACAACGGCAGTTCTTC
CASSVPGQRQFF
>-|few|TRBV12-3/TRBV12-4|TRBJ1-2
TGTGCCAGCAGTTGGGGTTCCTCCGAGACAGCCCTTAGAGGCTACACCTTC
CASSWGSSETALRGYTF